The sequence of this TCR beta chain was determined in a study of identical twins. Addition of a universal primer site occurred through template switching, and cDNA carried unique molecular identifiers. MiXCR, run by TCRdb on the 5' RACE reads, gives a single entry per CDR3 protein. The sample shows over 15,000 distinct CDR3 sequences, around 70% of them seen only once. CDR1 is SNHLY, CDR2 FYNNEI, per germline. The CDR3 spans 13 residues. Trimming cost V 10 bases and J 4 bases; bases outside gene matches: 9. This clonotype was detected a few times. What it binds is unknown. Study conclusions and caveats: While abundant cord blood beta clonotypes carried fewer insertions, memory repertoires showed no such pattern.

The receptor comes from a woman aged 18-35 years in good health. This table probably holds off-target reads from a library built for another chain. The chain links TRBV2 to TRBJ2-7, with TRBD1 identical over 8 bases. Sequencing was carried out using memory (CD45RO+) T cells sorted from blood. This CDR3 reads CAIRQGSSYEQYF. The CDR3 nucleotides are TGTGCCATCAGACAGGGGTCCTCTTACGAGCAGTACTTC.